These 11 T cell receptor beta chains share one sample of origin, sequenced in a study of blood T cell repertoires in COVID-19. The table came from immunoSEQ multiplex PCR; TCRdb's copy has only in-frame clones and leaves some out. The table has over 250,000 clones, 75% to 90% seen once. Sequencing was carried out using peripheral blood. The receptors shown here come from a man aged 50 or older with acute or convalescent COVID-19.

The chain carries TRBV6-6 and TRBJ2-3; no clear D. The CDR3 totals 11 residues. Per germline, CDR1 MNHNY and CDR2 SVGAGI (reference sequence). V was pared by 8 bases and J by 6 bases, with 9 bases between. DNA for the CDR3: TGTGCCAGCTCCCGCGAGGATACGCAGTATTTT. It translates to CASSREDTQYF.

V gene TRBV18 combines with J gene TRBJ2-1; 8 bases line up with TRBD2. Trimming at V came to 6 bases and at J to 5 bases, leaving 12 bases not matched to a gene. Germline V gene lookup returns CDR1 KGHSH and CDR2 LQKENI. The length of the CDR3 is 16 residues. DNA for the CDR3: TGTGCCAGCTCCCTTCGAGGACTAGCTCCAGACAATGAGCAGTTCTTC. Protein: CASSLRGLAPDNEQFF.

This clone was found a few times. V gene TRBV18 combines with J gene TRBJ2-5, with TRBD2 as a possible D gene (6 bases). The germline V gene encodes CDR1 KGHSH and CDR2 LQKENI. There are 10 residues in the CDR3. The V end was cut by 8 bases, the J end by 5 bases, with 6 bases between. The CDR3 sequence: CASGGETQYF. DNA of the CDR3: TGTGCCAGCGGGGGGGAGACCCAGTACTTC.

This clone was recorded once. V usage is TRBV12-5 and J usage is TRBJ1-6; 7 bases fit TRBD1. Germline V gene data show CDR1 as LGHNT and CDR2 as FRNRAP. The ends lost 7 bases at V and 7 bases at J; junction bases unmatched: 7. The CDR3 has 14 residues. In DNA, the CDR3 is TGTGCTAGTGCCTCGGGACAGCTGAATTCACCCCTCCACTTT. Protein: CASASGQLNSPLHF.

With respect to this clone: A read error may produce the germline difference seen at one junction end. V and J are TRBV10-3 and TRBJ2-5; 14 bases are shared with TRBD2. This CDR3 is 15 amino acids long. CDR1 and CDR2 (germline): ENHRY, SYGVKD. The CDR3 spells CAISENGLAGGLRNF. CDR3 bases: TGTGCCATCAGTGAGAACGGACTAGCGGGGGGTTTGCGGAACTTC.

In this sample, this clone turned up a few times. V usage is TRBV5-5 and J usage is TRBJ2-1; the match to TRBD1 covers 8 bases. Unmatched junction bases numbered 8, after V lost 3 bases and J lost 6 bases. From germline, CDR1 is SGHKS and CDR2 YYEKEE (reference sequence). The CDR3 spans 15 residues. CDR3 in DNA: TGTGCCAGCAGCTCTCAGGGGGCTCAGGGCAATGAGCAGTTCTTC. Amino acid sequence: CASSSQGAQGNEQFF. Full variable domain (missing parts from reference TRBV5-5 and TRBJ2-1): DAGVTQSPTHLIKTRGQQVTLRCSPISGHKSVSWYQQVLGQGPQFIFQYYEKEERGRGNFPDRFSARQFPNYSSELNVNALLLGDSALYLCASSSQGAQGNEQFFGPGTRLTVL.

Only one count was recorded for this clone. The chain has TRBV12-3 or TRBV12-4 and TRBJ2-7, with a possible D match to TRBD2 (6 bases). The CDR3 is 11 amino acids. Trimming cost V 6 bases and J 7 bases, with 10 bases left between them. For the CDR3, the DNA is TGTGCCAGCAGCCCTCGGGAGGAGCAGTACTTC. Protein sequence: CASSPREEQYF.

The chain has TRBV5-1 and TRBJ1-1, with TRBD1 matching 11 bases. From germline, CDR1 is SGHRS and CDR2 YFSETQ. This CDR3 has 15 residues. Losses at the gene ends were 4 bases for V and 4 bases for J; bases not matched to a gene: 6. CDR3 amino acids: CASSLGQGATTEAFF. CDR3 bases: TGCGCCAGCAGCCTAGGACAGGGGGCGACCACTGAAGCTTTCTTT.

With respect to this clone: Other DNA sequences in the sample encode the same CDR3. CDR3 amino acids: CASSPAGSSYEQYF. The CDR3 bases are TGTGCCAGCTCACCCGCCGGGAGCTCCTACGAGCAGTACTTC. V usage is TRBV18 and J usage is TRBJ2-7, with D maybe TRBD2 (6 bases). The V end lost 3 bases, the J end lost 0 bases, and 9 bases lay between the germline ends. The germline V gene has CDR1 KGHSH and CDR2 LQKENI. The CDR3 runs to 14 residues. The whole variable domain, remainder taken from reference TRBV18 and TRBJ2-7, is NAGVMQNPRHLVRRRGQEARLRCSPMKGHSHVYWYRQLPEEGLKFMVYLQKENIIDESGMPKERFSAEFPKEGPSILRIQQVVRGDSAAYFCASSPAGSSYEQYFGPGTRLTVT.

The chain carries TRBV3-1 (or the pseudogene TRBV3-2) and TRBJ1-6, with D possibly matching TRBD1 (6 bases). Trimming stripped 1 base from V and 7 bases from J, with 11 bases between. Per the germline V gene, CDR1 is LGHDT and CDR2 is YNNKEL (reference sequence). CDR3 length equals 15 residues. CDR3 nucleotides: TGTGCCAGCAGCCAAGGGGGGCTCTCGAATTCACCCCTCCACTTT. This encodes CASSQGGLSNSPLHF.

The gene calls are TRBV18 and TRBJ1-1; 8 nucleotides agree with TRBD1. Germline V CDR1 and CDR2: KGHSH, LQKENI. With V trimmed by 5 bases and J by 6 bases, 11 bases remained unmatched. CDR3 size: 15 residues. The CDR3 loop is CASSVGSGGFSEAFF. The CDR3 nucleotides are TGTGCCAGCTCAGTGGGGTCAGGGGGCTTCTCTGAAGCTTTCTTT.